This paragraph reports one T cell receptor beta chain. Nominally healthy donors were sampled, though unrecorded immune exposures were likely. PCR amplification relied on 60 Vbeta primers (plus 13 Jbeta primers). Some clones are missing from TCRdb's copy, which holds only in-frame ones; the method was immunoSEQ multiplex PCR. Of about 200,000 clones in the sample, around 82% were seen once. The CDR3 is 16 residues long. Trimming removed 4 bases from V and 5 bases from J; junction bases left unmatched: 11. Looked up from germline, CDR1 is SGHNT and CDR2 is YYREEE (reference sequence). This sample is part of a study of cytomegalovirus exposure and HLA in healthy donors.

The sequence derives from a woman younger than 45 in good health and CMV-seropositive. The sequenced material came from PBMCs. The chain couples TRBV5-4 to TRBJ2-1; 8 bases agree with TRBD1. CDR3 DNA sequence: TGTGCCAGCAGCCCGGGGACAGGCCTAGGGCACAATGAGCAGTTCTTC. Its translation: CASSPGTGLGHNEQFF.